A selection of T cell receptor beta chains follows, all from one sample in a study of T cell clones after liver transplantation. This table comes from immunoSEQ multiplex PCR, and its TCRdb copy is limited to in-frame clones, with some not included. The sample records about 70,000 clones, 80% being singletons. The source was CD4+ T cells from blood, collected 12 months after liver transplant. Source of these receptors: a human patient who received a liver transplant. The T cells may partly be graft donor cells. CDR3s include the opening cysteine and the closing phenylalanine or tryptophan. A D gene is named only where the DNA matches it firmly. Size values are once, few and many counts, or a class for expanded clones, and some rows have none.

DNA: TGTGCCAGCAGCCTAGGGACTAGCGTGCAAGAGACCCAGTACTTC
CDR3: CASSLGTSVQETQYF
V: TRBV7-3
J: TRBJ2-5
size: -
D: TRBD2

DNA: TGCGCCAGCAGCTGGGACAGTTTCCAAGAGACCCAGTACTTC
CDR3: CASSWDSFQETQYF
V: TRBV5-1
J: TRBJ2-5
size: many
D: TRBD1

DNA: TGTGCCAGCAGTTTAGGCAGGCAAGACGTCCTGACTTTC
CDR3: CASSLGRQDVLTF
V: TRBV27
J: TRBJ2-6
size: -
D: -

DNA: TGTGCCAGCAGCTCCCAGCCCGGGGGCTATGGCTACACCTTC
CDR3: CASSSQPGGYGYTF
V: TRBV5-5
J: TRBJ1-2
size: -
D: -

DNA: TGTGCCAGCAGCGTACTTAGCAGCTCCTACGAGCAGTACTTC
CDR3: CASSVLSSSYEQYF
V: TRBV9
J: TRBJ2-7
size: -
D: -

DNA: TGTGCCACCAGCAGAGATCTCTTAGGGTCATCGAGGGAGGACGAGCAGTACTTC
CDR3: CATSRDLLGSSREDEQYF
V: TRBV15
J: TRBJ2-7
size: -
D: -

DNA: TGTGCCAGCAGCTTGGACAGGTCACTCTACGAGCAGTACTTC
CDR3: CASSLDRSLYEQYF
V: TRBV5-6
J: TRBJ2-7
size: -
D: -

DNA: TGTGCCAGTAGTATTGGGGGACCTCGCACAGATACGCAGTATTTT
CDR3: CASSIGGPRTDTQYF
V: TRBV19
J: TRBJ2-3
size: -
D: -

DNA: TGTGCCAGCAGTTTATCCCCGGCTAAAGCAGATACGCAGTATTTT
CDR3: CASSLSPAKADTQYF
V: TRBV28
J: TRBJ2-3
size: -
D: -

DNA: TGCGCCAGCTCTCCACATTCGGGGACAGGGCTGGGGAACATTCAGTACTTC
CDR3: CASSPHSGTGLGNIQYF
V: TRBV5-1
J: TRBJ2-4
size: -
D: TRBD1

DNA: TGTGCCAGCAGCTTAGGATTGGGGCAGTTCTTC
CDR3: CASSLGLGQFF
V: TRBV11-2
J: TRBJ2-1
size: -
D: -

DNA: TGTGCCAGCAGTTCTAGCGGGAGGCCAAGCTCCTACAATGAGCAGTTCTTC
CDR3: CASSSSGRPSSYNEQFF
V: TRBV27
J: TRBJ2-1
size: -
D: TRBD2

DNA: TGTGCCAGCAGCTTCGCGGGGTACACCGGGGAGCTGTTTTTT
CDR3: CASSFAGYTGELFF
V: TRBV5-6
J: TRBJ2-2
size: -
D: -

DNA: TGTGCCAGCCTACTAGCGGGAGGGCCAAACGAGCAGTACTTC
CDR3: CASLLAGGPNEQYF
V: TRBV7-2
J: TRBJ2-7
size: -
D: TRBD2

DNA: TGCGCCAGCAGCCAATCCGGCAGGGGGCACGTGGAGACCCAGTACTTC
CDR3: CASSQSGRGHVETQYF
V: TRBV4-3
J: TRBJ2-5
size: -
D: TRBD1

DNA: TGCGCCAGCAGTGAGACGCGGACAAACACTGAAGCTTTCTTT
CDR3: CASSETRTNTEAFF
V: TRBV10-1
J: TRBJ1-1
size: -
D: -

DNA: TGCGCCAGCAGCTTCCTCGGGAATGGGGAGACCCAGTACTTC
CDR3: CASSFLGNGETQYF
V: TRBV5-1
J: TRBJ2-5
size: -
D: -

DNA: TGTGCCAGCAGTGAGGGGCAGGGCACAGATACGCAGTATTTT
CDR3: CASSEGQGTDTQYF
V: TRBV6-1
J: TRBJ2-3
size: -
D: -

DNA: TGTGCCAGCAGTGTACAGGGGAACCGTGACAATGAGCAGTTCTTC
CDR3: CASSVQGNRDNEQFF
V: TRBV2
J: TRBJ2-1
size: -
D: TRBD1

DNA: TGCGCCAGCAGCCACCTTTGGGACAGGTCCTCTGGGGCCAACGTCCTGACTTTC
CDR3: CASSHLWDRSSGANVLTF
V: TRBV4-3
J: TRBJ2-6
size: -
D: TRBD1

DNA: TGTGCCAGCAGGACACAGGGAAGGGGCAATCAGCCCCAGCATTTT
CDR3: CASRTQGRGNQPQHF
V: TRBV27
J: TRBJ1-5
size: -
D: -

DNA: TGTGCCAGCAGCAAAACAGGGGGAGACCCCTACGAGCAGTACTTC
CDR3: CASSKTGGDPYEQYF
V: TRBV28
J: TRBJ2-7
size: -
D: TRBD1

DNA: TGTGCCAGCAGTCTACAGGGCGACTATGGCTACACCTTC
CDR3: CASSLQGDYGYTF
V: TRBV5-6
J: TRBJ1-2
size: -
D: -

DNA: TGCGCCAGCAGCGCCAACTACGAGCAGTACTTC
CDR3: CASSANYEQYF
V: TRBV5-1
J: TRBJ2-7
size: -
D: -

DNA: TGTGCCAGCGGACCTTTTAGCGGGGAGCAGTTCTTC
CDR3: CASGPFSGEQFF
V: TRBV7-3
J: TRBJ2-1
size: -
D: TRBD2

DNA: TGTGCCAGCAGTTACAGGGGGCGCGCCTATGGCTACACCTTC
CDR3: CASSYRGRAYGYTF
V: TRBV6-5
J: TRBJ1-2
size: -
D: TRBD1

DNA: TGTGCCAGCAGTTTACCAGGGAGCTACTCCTACGAGCAGTACTTC
CDR3: CASSLPGSYSYEQYF
V: TRBV28
J: TRBJ2-7
size: -
D: -

DNA: TGTGCCAGCAGTTCCTGGGGGGAGTACCACAATGAGCAGTTCTTC
CDR3: CASSSWGEYHNEQFF
V: TRBV6-5
J: TRBJ2-1
size: -
D: -

DNA: TGCGCCAGCAGCGACTTGGGCAGCAATGAGCAGTTCTTC
CDR3: CASSDLGSNEQFF
V: TRBV10-1
J: TRBJ2-1
size: -
D: -